Sequencing of this T cell receptor beta chain was carried out in a study of post-analysis software for immune sequencing data. Study-wide results and limits: Five or six TRBV segments were more frequent in patients than controls; TRBV5-6, TRBV5-1 and TRBV20-1 belonged to this group.

Regarding this clonotype: Its antigen remains unidentified.

Presence of unique molecular identifiers characterized the TCR beta cDNA libraries. TCRdb re-derived calls from the PCR reads in MiXCR, one entry per CDR3 protein. The table records around 500,000 distinct CDR3 sequences, around 36% of them present only once. The V gene end was trimmed by 8 bases and the J gene end by 5 bases; junction bases not matched to a gene: 8. The CDR3 loop spans 14 amino acids. The TCR sequence derives from a girl aged 2-17 years with multiple sclerosis. The sample comprised blood. The chain couples TRBV12-3 or TRBV12-4 to TRBJ2-1; TRBD1 agrees at 8 bases. This chain's CDR3 is CASDRGRGHNEQFF. The CDR3 DNA is TGTGCCAGCGACAGGGGCCGAGGACACAATGAGCAGTTCTTC.